The subject of this entry is one TCR beta chain. This clonotype was counted ten times or more. Its recognized antigen is unknown. No base qualities exist here, and no much larger clone lies one base off it. Sequenced on an Illumina HiSeq 1500. TCRdb reprocessing: public reads trimmed at Q25 with fastp, clones called with MiXCR, in-frame beta chains kept. Rows with a matching CDR3 protein are joined into one entry that keeps the most common DNA and genes. The sample table shows about 680,000 distinct CDR3 sequences, and 24% are seen once. The ten largest make up 8% of the sample. This entry is derived from a study of T cell repertoires in cytomegalovirus infection (dated by TCRdb to the late 2010s). With regard to the full study: Donor HLA type was relevant to the analysis, because carriage of CMV infection together with the matching HLA type was indicated by public TCR beta signatures.

CDR1 is given as SEHNR and CDR2 as FQNEAQ, both from the germline V gene (reference sequence). The CDR3 sequence holds 16 residues, the cysteine and phenylalanine included. Solely the CDR3 DNA is kept, with 48 bases framed from the first base. The germline ends are 14 bases apart after V is trimmed by 5 bases and J by 0 bases. General study outcomes and caveats: Cumulative frequency of public TCR beta family members discriminated carriers of CMV infection plus the relevant HLA type in this cohort and an independent roughly 330-donor cohort. The ex vivo response was dominated by HLA-C-restricted CMV-specific TCR beta clonotypes, which also provided the single most frequent clonotype in two of eight donors.

This receptor was taken from a human donor in good health (CMV status not recorded). Some clones in this sample may be carry-over from other donors' samples. This chain joins TRBV7-9 to TRBJ1-3; tentative D gene TRBD1, with 5 bases matching. Sequencing was carried out using CD8+ T cells from PBMCs. The bases read TGTGCCAGCAGCCGGGGGGGGACGAGCTCTGGAAACACCATATATTTT. This translates into CASSRGGTSSGNTIYF.